The text below deals with one T cell receptor (beta chain). This entry comes from a study of blood T cell repertoires in COVID-19. Study details: Acute-phase and convalescent COVID-19 samples originated in the United States, Italy and Spain.

Seattle patients were enrolled during active infection and followed longitudinally. Source study methods: Amplification with reference gene primers provided the estimates of nucleated cell counts. This table comes from immunoSEQ multiplex PCR, and its TCRdb copy is limited to in-frame clones, with some not included. Clone size and the V and J calls come from that table; the DNA yielded D and trimming. The data hold about half a million clones, with roughly nine tenths observed a single time. This CDR3 comprises 13 residues. Per the germline V gene, CDR1 is MNHNY and CDR2 is SVGAGI (reference sequence). The V and J ends lost 6 bases and 5 bases respectively, with 13 bases between them.

This clonotype originated in a man younger than 30 with COVID-19, enrolled during active disease. The gene calls are TRBV6-6 and TRBJ2-5, with D maybe TRBD1 (5 bases). Sequenced material: peripheral blood. The CDR3 DNA sequence: TGTGCCAGCAGCTCCCCCAGGGCGGAGACCCAGTACTTC. Residues: CASSSPRAETQYF.